The subject of this entry is one T cell receptor beta chain. As processed by the authors: Estimated nucleated cell counts came from reference gene primer amplification. The data were produced by immunoSEQ multiplex PCR, yet TCRdb's version contains in-frame clones alone and is incomplete. That table supplies the V and J calls and clone size; D and trimming were determined from the DNA. The sample consists of over 150,000 clones, about 84% of them appearing once. The data belong to a study of blood T cell repertoires in COVID-19. Study as a whole: Acute-phase and convalescent COVID-19 samples originated in the United States, Italy and Spain. The analysed material was cDNA or gDNA that came from T cells, B-cell-depleted T cells, or PBMCs.

CDR1 is SGDLS and CDR2 is YYNGEE in the germline V gene. The CDR3 covers 17 residues. After removal of 1 base from V and 0 bases from J, the junction contained 4 bases not matched to a gene. This TCR was sampled from a human donor in a cohort sampled during active COVID-19. V is TRBV9 and J is TRBJ2-6, with 7 bases identical to TRBD1. Sequencing was done on a sample of peripheral blood. The DNA of the CDR3 is TGTGCCAGCAGCGTATGGACAGGAATCTCTGGGGCCAACGTCCTGACTTTC. Its translation is CASSVWTGISGANVLTF.